The next 31 T cell receptor beta chains were all read from a single sample in a study of blood T cell repertoires in COVID-19. TCRdb keeps only in-frame clones here, not all; method: immunoSEQ multiplex PCR. The table includes around 130,000 clones, 70% to 90% detected once. Sequenced input: peripheral blood. These receptors were obtained from a man aged 45 to 65 with acute or convalescent COVID-19.

This rearrangement joins TRBV7-2 to TRBJ1-2; tentatively, D is TRBD1 (6 bases). The germline gives CDR1 SGHTA, CDR2 FQGNSA. The CDR3 consists of 17 residues. V lost 4 bases and J 4 bases, leaving 22 bases between the germline ends. The CDR3: CASSSQIPWSQGYGYTF. CDR3 DNA sequence: TGTGCCAGCAGCTCCCAAATACCATGGTCACAGGGCTATGGCTACACCTTC.

The V call is TRBV7-3, the J call TRBJ1-1; no definite D call. This CDR3 is 14 amino acids long. The V gene lost 2 bases and the J gene lost 4 bases, with 11 bases spanning the gap. Germline CDR1 and CDR2: SGHTA and FQGTGA. The CDR3 spells CASSLFAGGTEAFF. CDR3 sequence (DNA): TGTGCCAGCAGCTTATTTGCAGGTGGCACTGAAGCTTTCTTT.

The chain employs TRBV7-3 and TRBJ1-2; the match to TRBD1 covers 8 bases. Germline trimming cut 5 bases from V and 4 bases from J; bases unmatched to any gene: 9. Germline V CDR1 and CDR2: SGHTA, FQGTGA. This CDR3 spans 15 amino acids. CDR3 nucleotide sequence: TGTGCCAGCAGCCCGGACAGGGAACCTTTCTATGGCTACACCTTC. This sequence encodes CASSPDREPFYGYTF.

The chain has TRBV19 and TRBJ2-2, with a tentative D call TRBD2 (7 bases). CDR3 length equals 15 residues. Trimming took 4 bases from V and 5 from J, leaving 14 bases between them. Germline V gives CDR1 LNHDA, CDR2 SQIVND (reference sequence). Here the CDR3 DNA reads TGTGCCAGTAGTACCCGGGGGGCCGGGACCGGGGAGCTGTTTTTT. Its protein product is CASSTRGAGTGELFF.

This clone was seen only a few times. The chain couples TRBV13 to TRBJ1-4; TRBD1 might be the D (6 bases). The CDR3 spans 15 residues. Germline V gene lookup returns CDR1 PRHDT and CDR2 FYEKMQ (reference sequence). V was trimmed by 5 bases and J by 7 bases, leaving 17 bases between them. CDR3 loop: CASSPTGGAGEKLFF. CDR3 DNA: TGTGCCAGCAGCCCGACGGGGGGGGCGGGTGAAAAACTGTTTTTT.

V and J are TRBV6-5 and TRBJ2-7; 9 positions match TRBD1. With V trimmed by 2 bases and J by 3 bases, 2 bases remained unmatched. The CDR3 contains 14 residues. Germline CDR1 is MNHEY and CDR2 is SVGAGI. CDR3 protein: CASSYRGQGYEQYF. CDR3 in DNA: TGTGCCAGCAGTTACCGGGGACAGGGCTACGAGCAGTACTTC.

This chain joins TRBV23-1 and TRBJ1-2, with 8 bases that match TRBD1. Being an ORF, TRBV23-1 has a function that is uncertain. After removal of 2 bases from V and 4 bases from J, the junction contained 12 bases not matched to a gene. This CDR3 is built from 17 residues. The CDR3 bases are TGCGCCAGCAGTCAAGGACAGGGCCTGAAAAAACTCTATGGCTACACCTTC. Its translation is CASSQGQGLKKLYGYTF.

The V call is TRBV5-4, the J call TRBJ1-2; TRBD1 matches at 9 bases. Per germline, CDR1 SGHNT and CDR2 YYREEE (reference sequence). The junction had 7 bases not matched to a gene; V was cut back by 3 bases and J by 7 bases. CDR3 length equals 14 residues. The CDR3 protein is CASSSGQGTSGYTF. CDR3 in DNA: TGTGCCAGCAGCTCGGGACAGGGTACGTCTGGCTACACCTTC.

The rearrangement uses TRBV10-2 and TRBJ2-7; TRBD2 matches at 8 bases. Trimming cost V 2 bases and J 3 bases; bases outside gene matches: 6. This CDR3 has 15 residues. CDR1 is WSHSY and CDR2 is SAAADI in the germline V gene. The chain's CDR3 is CASSEAGLGNYEQYF. The DNA of the CDR3 is TGCGCCAGCAGTGAGGCGGGACTAGGCAACTACGAGCAGTACTTC.

The V call is TRBV29-1, the J call TRBJ2-1, with D possibly matching TRBD2 (6 bases). Trimming stripped 8 bases from V and 0 bases from J, with 11 bases between. The CDR3 runs to 13 residues. Germline loops: CDR1 SQVTM, CDR2 ANQGSEA. The CDR3, as DNA: TGCAGCCACGTCGGGGGCTCCTACAATGAGCAGTTCTTC. Translating it yields CSHVGGSYNEQFF.

The CDR3: CASSDTRATEAFF. The DNA of the CDR3 is TGTGCCAGCAGTGACACAAGAGCCACTGAAGCTTTCTTT. This chain connects TRBV28 to TRBJ1-1; D gene uncertain. With 5 bases removed from V and 4 bases from J, the gap between germline ends came to 11 bases. Looked up from germline, CDR1 is MDHEN and CDR2 is SYDVKM. The CDR3 has 13 residues.

J is TRBJ1-1 and V is TRBV6-5; D unclear. Germline V gives CDR1 MNHEY, CDR2 SVGAGI. Trimming took 2 bases from V and 10 from J, leaving 14 bases between them. The CDR3 length is 13 residues. For the CDR3, the DNA is TGTGCCAGCAGTTACCGGGAGACCTCCTCAGCTTTCTTT. As protein: CASSYRETSSAFF.

The chain carries TRBV6-6 and TRBJ2-7; 7 bases agree with TRBD1. Per the germline V gene, CDR1 is MNHNY and CDR2 is SVGAGI (reference sequence). The CDR3 has 15 amino acids. Trimming at V came to 2 bases and at J to 2 bases, leaving 6 bases not matched to a gene. CDR3 nucleotide sequence: TGTGCCAGCAGTTACCCCATCGACAGGGCCTACGAGCAGTACTTC. Protein sequence: CASSYPIDRAYEQYF.

The chain combines TRBV28 with TRBJ2-5; D perhaps matches TRBD2 (6 bases). This CDR3 is 12 amino acids long. CDR1 and CDR2 from the germline V gene are MDHEN and SYDVKM. The V gene lost 6 bases and the J gene lost 4 bases, with 9 bases spanning the gap. The CDR3 loop is CASSSGRETQYF. Written as DNA, the CDR3 is TGTGCCAGCAGCTCCGGGAGAGAGACCCAGTACTTC.

The V gene is TRBV7-2, the J gene TRBJ2-5; D call uncertain. Deletions cut 0 bases from V and 5 bases from J, with 13 bases between. Germline V gene data show CDR1 as SGHTA and CDR2 as FQGNSA. The CDR3 loop spans 15 amino acids. The CDR3 region has the DNA TGTGCCAGCAGCTTAGCAGGAGACTTCGGGGAGACCCAGTACTTC. Protein: CASSLAGDFGETQYF.

J is TRBJ2-5 and V is TRBV4-2; the match to TRBD1 covers 7 bases. V shed 1 base, J shed 1 base, and the junction held 9 bases outside the gene matches. Germline lookup yields CDR1 LGHNA and CDR2 YNFKEQ. The CDR3 is made up of 17 amino acids. In DNA, the CDR3 is TGTGCCAGCAGCCAAGGGGTTCAGGGGGACCTCCAAGAGACCCAGTACTTC. Translation: CASSQGVQGDLQETQYF.

This clone was seen more than once but under ten times. The rearrangement uses TRBV19 and TRBJ2-7, with TRBD1 as a possible D gene (6 bases). Germline assignment: CDR1 LNHDA and CDR2 SQIVND (reference sequence). With 3 bases removed from V and 4 bases from J, the gap between germline ends came to 13 bases. CDR3 length equals 14 residues. The CDR3 here is CASSIGGSGYEQYF. The CDR3 DNA follows: TGTGCCAGTAGTATTGGGGGCTCGGGATACGAGCAGTACTTC.

The V call is TRBV6-5, the J call TRBJ1-2; no clear D. CDR1 is MNHEY, CDR2 SVGAGI, per germline. The ends were cut back, 6 bases at V and 0 bases at J, with 8 bases in the middle. The CDR3 runs 13 residues. The CDR3 nucleotides read TGTGCCAGCAGATATACAGCTAACTATGGCTACACCTTC. This codes for CASRYTANYGYTF.

The chain links TRBV2 to TRBJ2-2; D gene uncertain. CDR1 is SNHLY and CDR2 is FYNNEI in the germline V gene. V lost 8 bases, J lost 4 bases, and 14 bases lay in between. The CDR3 totals 14 residues. CDR3 region: CASRVLSSTGELFF. Here the CDR3 DNA reads TGTGCCAGCCGGGTCCTTAGTAGCACCGGGGAGCTGTTTTTT.

V is TRBV30 and J is TRBJ1-3; D gene uncertain. CDR1 and CDR2 (germline): GTSNPN, SVGIG (reference sequence). Trimming cost V 2 bases and J 8 bases, with 10 bases left between them. The CDR3 totals 12 residues. Here the CDR3 reads CAWSPLEYTIYF. For the CDR3, the DNA is TGTGCCTGGAGTCCTTTAGAGTACACCATATATTTT.

This clone was observed a handful of times. The chain uses TRBV30 and TRBJ1-2; 7 bases fit TRBD1. The V and J ends lost 4 bases and 8 bases, in that order; junction bases with no gene match: 7. The CDR3 extends over 12 amino acids. Germline V gives CDR1 GTSNPN, CDR2 SVGIG (reference sequence). This CDR3 is CAWKDRIGGYTF. The CDR3, as DNA: TGTGCCTGGAAGGACAGGATCGGGGGCTACACCTTC.

V and J are TRBV24-1 and TRBJ1-2, with D tentatively TRBD1 (5 bases). CDR1 is KGHDR and CDR2 is SFDVKD in the germline V gene. This CDR3 is 13 amino acids long. V was cut by 9 bases and J by 0 bases, with 10 bases left in between. The CDR3 loop reads CATGGDANYGYTF. The CDR3 nucleotides read TGTGCCACCGGAGGGGACGCTAACTATGGCTACACCTTC.

The chain is built from TRBV7-8 and TRBJ1-1, with D perhaps TRBD1 (5 bases). The CDR3 is 16 residues long. V lost 0 bases, J lost 3 bases, and 14 bases lay in between. The germline gives CDR1 SGHVS, CDR2 FQNEAQ. CDR3 nucleotides: TGTGCCAGCAGCTTAGCGGTCCACAGGATGGACACTGAAGCTTTCTTT. This gives the protein CASSLAVHRMDTEAFF.

V is TRBV19 and J is TRBJ2-3; 12 bases agree with TRBD2. Trimming at V came to 8 bases and at J to 4 bases, leaving 10 bases not matched to a gene. The germline CDR1 and CDR2 sequences are LNHDA and SQIVND (reference sequence). The CDR3 has 16 residues. For the CDR3, the DNA is TGTGCCAGTTCCTCCCGACTAGCGGGAGACCCAGATACGCAGTATTTT. It codes for CASSSRLAGDPDTQYF. The variable domain in full, with the rest retrieved from reference TRBV19 and TRBJ2-3, is DGGITQSPKYLFRKEGQNVTLSCEQNLNHDAMYWYRQDPGQGLRLIYYSQIVNDFQKGDIAEGYSVSREKKESFPLTVTSAQKNPTAFYLCASSSRLAGDPDTQYFGPGTRLTVL.

The V gene is TRBV5-8, the J gene TRBJ2-7; a weak D match, TRBD1 (6 bases). Deletions cut 0 bases from V and 8 bases from J, with 9 bases between. CDR1 and CDR2 (germline): SGHTS, YDEGEE. CDR3 length equals 12 residues. CDR3 DNA sequence: TGTGCCAGCAGCTTGGAGACAGGCCAGCAGTACTTC. As protein: CASSLETGQQYF.

The V gene is TRBV5-1, the J gene TRBJ2-3; 9 bases are shared with TRBD2. The germline V gene has CDR1 SGHRS and CDR2 YFSETQ. The CDR3 has 14 amino acids. V trimming: 3 bases; J trimming: 4 bases; junction bases outside the gene matches: 3. This CDR3 reads CASSSGLAADTQYF. The CDR3 bases are TGCGCCAGCAGCTCGGGACTAGCTGCAGATACGCAGTATTTT.

The V and J genes are TRBV6-2 or TRBV6-3 and TRBJ2-1, with 7 positions matching TRBD2. The CDR3 loop spans 14 amino acids. Germline CDR1 and CDR2: MNHEY and SVGEGT. With 5 bases clipped from V and 7 bases from J, the junction kept 8 bases outside the gene matches. CDR3 nucleotides: TGTGCCAGCAGTCGAGCCTGGACTAGGAATGAGCAGTTCTTC. It translates to CASSRAWTRNEQFF.

Here the CDR3 reads CASSEKGLDWGTQYF. The CDR3 region has the DNA TGTGCCAGCAGCGAGAAGGGACTAGACTGGGGGACCCAGTACTTC. The chain joins TRBV9 to TRBJ2-5; 8 bases are shared with TRBD2. The CDR3 covers 15 residues. Germline trimming cut 3 bases from V and 7 bases from J; bases unmatched to any gene: 11. Germline loops: CDR1 SGDLS, CDR2 YYNGEE.

The CDR3, as DNA: TGTGCCAGCAGCTTAAGGCGGGAGGGAGATACGCAGTATTTT. It specifies CASSLRREGDTQYF. The rearrangement uses TRBV13 and TRBJ2-3; the match to TRBD2 covers 9 bases. V dropped 2 bases and J dropped 5; count of bases not matched to a gene: 2. This CDR3 has 14 amino acids. Germline CDR1 and CDR2: PRHDT and FYEKMQ (reference sequence).

V usage is TRBV9 and J usage is TRBJ1-4; 9 bases align to TRBD1. Germline loops: CDR1 SGDLS, CDR2 YYNGEE. V was clipped by 4 bases and J by 7 bases; unmatched bases: 5. CDR3 length: 14 amino acids. CDR3 sequence (DNA): TGTGCCAGCAGCCTGGACAGGGGTGTTGAAAAACTGTTTTTT. This codes for CASSLDRGVEKLFF.

This chain uses TRBV5-1 with TRBJ2-3; D gene ambiguous. CDR3 length: 12 amino acids. The ends were cut back, 3 bases at V and 4 bases at J, with 6 bases in the middle. Germline V gene sequence: CDR1 SGHRS, CDR2 YFSETQ. The CDR3 loop is CASSSSSDTQYF. In DNA form, the CDR3 reads TGCGCCAGCAGCTCGAGCTCAGATACGCAGTATTTT.